Below are 5 T cell receptor beta chains sequenced from a single sample in a study of shared clonotypes between healthy human individuals. TCRdb keeps only in-frame clones here, not all; method: immunoSEQ multiplex PCR. The table has about 1.1 million clones, about 80% seen once. Sequencing used memory CD4+ T cells from PBMCs. Subset given: CD45RA-negative fraction. The receptor set was obtained from a man between 18 and 29 years old in good health. Some clones in this sample may be carry-over from other donors' samples.

This chain joins TRBV27 and TRBJ2-1, with no clear D. CDR3 size: 15 residues. V lost 3 bases and J 4 bases, leaving 13 bases between the germline ends. Per germline, CDR1 MNHEY and CDR2 SMNVEV (reference sequence). The CDR3 DNA reads as TGTGCCAGCAGTTTGAGGTGGGGTAGTTACAATGAGCAGTTCTTC. It is translated as CASSLRWGSYNEQFF.

The V and J genes are TRBV10-1 and TRBJ2-5; D is undetermined. Germline V lookup: CDR1 WNHNN, CDR2 SYGVQD (reference sequence). The CDR3 consists of 13 residues. The V end was cut by 4 bases, the J end by 5 bases, with 11 bases between. The CDR3 spells CASSGPAWETQYF. DNA for the CDR3: TGCGCCAGCAGTGGCCCAGCTTGGGAGACCCAGTACTTC.

This clone was seen a single time. V gene TRBV28 combines with J gene TRBJ2-3; 15 nucleotides agree with TRBD2. The J segment lost 4 bases and the V segment lost 2 bases, leaving 4 bases of the junction unmatched. CDR1 is MDHEN, CDR2 SYDVKM, per germline. The CDR3 contains 17 residues. The CDR3 is CASSLGLAGGRPDTQYF. The DNA for the CDR3 is TGTGCCAGCAGTTTAGGACTAGCGGGAGGGAGGCCAGATACGCAGTATTTT.

V gene TRBV11-3 combines with J gene TRBJ2-5; 8 positions match TRBD1. V was pared by 1 base and J by 1 base, with 11 bases of the junction left unmatched. Germline CDR1 is SGHNT and CDR2 is YENEEA. This CDR3 spans 18 amino acids. The CDR3, as DNA: TGTGCCAGCAGCTTAGGTAGTTCGTCAGGGGGCGTCCAAGAGACCCAGTACTTC. Translation gives CASSLGSSSGGVQETQYF.

Only a few counts were recorded for this clone. Its ends do not fully match the called genes, so a read error is possible. The rearrangement joins TRBV10-1 to TRBJ1-6; 7 nucleotides agree with TRBD1. Germline CDR1 reads WNHNN; CDR2 reads SYGVQD (reference sequence). This CDR3 spans 13 amino acids. The CDR3 reads CVSSEGADSPLHF. CDR3 sequence (DNA): TGCGTCAGCAGTGAGGGGGCTGATTCACCCCTCCACTTT.